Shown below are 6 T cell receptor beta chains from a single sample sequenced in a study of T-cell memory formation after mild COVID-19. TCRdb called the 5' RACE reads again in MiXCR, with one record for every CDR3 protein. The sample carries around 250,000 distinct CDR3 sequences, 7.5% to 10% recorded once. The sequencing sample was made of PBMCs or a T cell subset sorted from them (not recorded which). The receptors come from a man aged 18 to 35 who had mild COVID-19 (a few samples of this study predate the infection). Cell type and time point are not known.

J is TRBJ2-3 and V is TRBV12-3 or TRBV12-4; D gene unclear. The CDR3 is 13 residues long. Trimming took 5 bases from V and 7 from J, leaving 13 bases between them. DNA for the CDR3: TGTGCCAGCAGTCTTGACCAGACGTATACGCAGTATTTT. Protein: CASSLDQTYTQYF.

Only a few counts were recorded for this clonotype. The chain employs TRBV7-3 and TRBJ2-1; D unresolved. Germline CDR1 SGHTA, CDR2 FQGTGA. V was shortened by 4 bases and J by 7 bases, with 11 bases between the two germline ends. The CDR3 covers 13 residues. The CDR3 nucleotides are TGTGCCAGCAGCTCCCCCCGGGTTAATGAGCAGTTCTTC. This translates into CASSSPRVNEQFF.

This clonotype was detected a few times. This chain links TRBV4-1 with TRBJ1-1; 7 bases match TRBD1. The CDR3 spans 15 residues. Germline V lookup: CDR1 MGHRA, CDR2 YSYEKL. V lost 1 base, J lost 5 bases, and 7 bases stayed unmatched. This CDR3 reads CASSQVGRGSTEAFF. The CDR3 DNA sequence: TGCGCCAGCAGCCAAGTTGGCAGGGGGTCGACTGAAGCTTTCTTT.

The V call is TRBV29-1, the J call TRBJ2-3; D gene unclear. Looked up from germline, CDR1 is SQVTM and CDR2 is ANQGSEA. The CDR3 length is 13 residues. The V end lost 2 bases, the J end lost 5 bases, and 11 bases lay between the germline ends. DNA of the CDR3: TGCAGCGTTGAACCCGATCCGGTAGATACGCAGTATTTT. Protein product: CSVEPDPVDTQYF.

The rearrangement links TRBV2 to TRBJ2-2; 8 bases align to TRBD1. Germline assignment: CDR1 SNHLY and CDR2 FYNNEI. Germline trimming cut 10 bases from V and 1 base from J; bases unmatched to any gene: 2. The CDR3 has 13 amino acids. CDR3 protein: CATGGVNTGELFF. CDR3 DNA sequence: TGTGCCACAGGGGGCGTGAACACCGGGGAGCTGTTTTTT.

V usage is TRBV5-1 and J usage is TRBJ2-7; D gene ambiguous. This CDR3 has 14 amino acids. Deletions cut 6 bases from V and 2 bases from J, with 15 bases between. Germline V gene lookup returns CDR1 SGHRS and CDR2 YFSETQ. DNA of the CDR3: TGCGCCAGCACGATTGATGGCCGGACCTACGAGCAGTACTTC. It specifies CASTIDGRTYEQYF.